What follows are 6 T cell receptor beta chains derived from one specimen sequenced in a study of TIL therapy for anti-PD-1-resistant metastatic lung cancer (dated by TCRdb to the early 2020s). TCR beta CDR3 regions were amplified from genomic DNA with the immunoSEQ v3 hsTCRB kit using bias-controlled multiplex PCR. TCRdb retrieved this table from immuneACCESS and kept in-frame rearrangements only. Not all clones are present; in checked studies, unresolved V genes account for under half, and no reason is known for the remainder. This sample holds about 59,000 clones; more than 60% were observed only once. 1.5% to 2% of the sample is held by the ten biggest clonotypes. The time point label here, explained by the study, means: pre-treatment sample, taken before nivolumab and TIL therapy. Specimen: blood, collected at baseline. These receptors came from a person aged 25 to 85 with non-small cell lung cancer.

The J gene is TRBJ2-1, the V gene TRBV28; the match to TRBD2 covers 12 bases. CDR3 length equals 18 residues. The J segment lost 5 bases and the V segment lost 6 bases, leaving 14 bases of the junction unmatched. Germline values: CDR1 MDHEN, CDR2 SYDVKM. CDR3 residues: CASSEIRLAGVRNNEQFF. CDR3 bases: TGTGCCAGCAGCGAGATTAGACTAGCGGGAGTCAGAAACAATGAGCAGTTCTTC.

The chain links TRBV20-1 to TRBJ2-1; the D gene could be TRBD1 or TRBD2 (6 bases each). Germline V gene lookup returns CDR1 DFQATT and CDR2 SNEGSKA (reference sequence). The CDR3 runs 11 residues. V lost 6 bases and J 15 bases, leaving 18 bases between the germline ends. CDR3 loop: CSATRGGPPFF. In nucleotides, the CDR3 is TGCAGTGCAACCAGGGGAGGCCCCCCGTTCTTC.

The chain combines TRBV11-1 with TRBJ2-7; 8 bases fit TRBD2. The CDR3 totals 15 residues. The J segment lost 2 bases and the V segment lost 5 bases, leaving 8 bases of the junction unmatched. The V gene's germline CDR1 is SGHAT and CDR2 FQDESV (reference sequence). CDR3 coding DNA: TGTGCCAGCAGCCCCTTAGCGGGATTCCCCTACGAGCAGTACTTC. Its protein is CASSPLAGFPYEQYF.

This clone has more than one count but fewer than ten. This chain joins TRBV4-1 and TRBJ2-1, with 11 nucleotides matching TRBD2. CDR1 and CDR2 from the germline V gene are MGHRA and YSYEKL. CDR3 length equals 19 residues. V was pared by 0 bases and J by 3 bases, with 10 bases of the junction left unmatched. The CDR3 here is CASSQETRGTSGNYNEQFF. In DNA, the CDR3 is TGCGCCAGCAGCCAAGAAACTAGGGGGACTAGCGGAAACTACAATGAGCAGTTCTTC.

The V gene is TRBV28, the J gene TRBJ1-2; TRBD1 is a possible D gene (6 bases). Germline CDR1 MDHEN, CDR2 SYDVKM. The CDR3 is 13 residues long. Trimming removed 7 bases at V and 8 bases at J, with 17 bases between. CDR3 sequence: CASTSQGMVGYTF. The CDR3 bases are TGTGCCAGCACATCACAGGGAATGGTCGGCTACACCTTC.

This chain joins TRBV2 and TRBJ2-3; possible D gene TRBD2, 6 bases. CDR1 and CDR2 from the germline V gene are SNHLY and FYNNEI. Trimming removed 8 bases at V and 4 bases at J, with 13 bases between. There are 13 residues in the CDR3. The CDR3 nucleotides are TGTGCCAGCGGGGGACTTTTTGCAGATACGCAGTATTTT. It yields the protein CASGGLFADTQYF.